This T cell receptor (beta chain) came from a study of tumor and adjacent non-tumor tissue in lung cancer. At the level of the study: Samples averaged about 4.3 million productive TCRbeta reads each.

This sample's RNA came from whole unsorted tissue. The CDR3 totals 15 residues. Per the germline V gene, CDR1 is MDHEN and CDR2 is SYDVKM. General observations from the study: Higher tumor TCR diversity was associated with shorter survival. Compared with tumor, normal lung showed significantly lower TCR diversity. Normal lung showed higher cumulative top 100 clone frequency than tumor.

Turning to this clonotype: What it binds is not known. Sequence at one end of the junction differs from germline and may be a read error.

The library came from three nested PCR rounds adapted from ARM-PCR protocols. A single record per CDR3 protein comes from TCRdb applying MiXCR to the multiplex PCR reads. Seen here are more than 85,000 distinct CDR3 sequences, roughly two thirds observed once, and the top ten hold 15%. The chain joins TRBV28 to TRBJ2-3, with D uncertain. The clonotype was recovered from a man aged 65 to 79 with non-small cell lung cancer. Sequencing was carried out using lung tumor tissue. The CDR3 region is CASSPPGGSTNTQYF. The CDR3 bases are TGTGCCAGTAGTCCGCCGGGCGGATCCACAAATACGCAGTATTTT. Together with reference TRBV28 and TRBJ2-3, the CDR3 gives the full variable domain: DVKVTQSSRYLVKRTGEKVFLECVQDMDHENMFWYRQDPGLGLRLIYFSYDVKMKEKGDIPEGYSVSREKKERFSLILESASTNQTSMYLCASSPPGGSTNTQYFGPGTRLTVL.